The rows below give T cell receptor beta chains drawn from one sample of a study of T cells in Graves' hyperthyroidism and ophthalmopathy. Using its own MiXCR run on the multiplex PCR reads, TCRdb lists one record per CDR3 protein. The sample consists of roughly 420,000 distinct CDR3 sequences, 15% to 19% of them appearing once. The sequenced material came from blood. The source of these receptors is a woman younger than 30 with Graves' hyperthyroidism. Each CDR3 is given with its conserved first and last residue. The order of the fields is J gene, V gene, D gene, clone size, CDR3 DNA, CDR3 protein. A D gene is named only where the DNA matches it firmly. For some rows the clone size is stated as once, few or many, or as a class when expanded; others skip it.

TRBJ1-1,TRBV7-9,NA,NA,TGTGCCAGCAGCCGACCGGACCGGAGTGAAGCTTTCTTT,CASSRPDRSEAFF
TRBJ2-7,TRBV9,NA,many,TGTGCCAGCAGCGTAGATGCGGGTCCTGGCTACGAGCAGTACTTC,CASSVDAGPGYEQYF
TRBJ1-2,TRBV4-1,TRBD1,many,TGCGCCAGCAGCCAAGACTCCAGGGGGCTTCGTGGCTACACCTTC,CASSQDSRGLRGYTF
TRBJ2-5,TRBV12-3/TRBV12-4,TRBD2,many,TGTGCCAGCAGTCCAGTAGCGGGAGGGAAGACCCAGTACTTC,CASSPVAGGKTQYF
TRBJ2-3,TRBV15,NA,many,TGTGCCACCAGCCCTCGACTAGATAATGCAGATACGCAGTATTTT,CATSPRLDNADTQYF
TRBJ2-3,TRBV4-1,NA,few,TGCGCCAGCAGGGGTGCTAGCACAGATACGCAGTATTTT,CASRGASTDTQYF
TRBJ2-1,TRBV7-2,NA,many,TGTGCCAGCAGCCCAAGAGGGACAAGCTCCTACAATGAGCAGTTCTTC,CASSPRGTSSYNEQFF
TRBJ2-1,TRBV5-1,NA,many,TGCGCCAGCAGCTTGGCCACGGACGGCCTCGTTGAGCAGTTCTTC,CASSLATDGLVEQFF
TRBJ2-1,TRBV4-1,TRBD2,NA,TGCGCCAGCAGCCAAGTCTGGACTAGCGGGGGGACGAGGGTCAATGAGCAGTTCTTC,CASSQVWTSGGTRVNEQFF
TRBJ1-5,TRBV24-1,NA,many,TGTGCCACCAGTGGACGGGACAGCAATCAGCCCCAGCATTTT,CATSGRDSNQPQHF
TRBJ1-1,TRBV4-1,NA,NA,TGCGCCAGCAGCCAAGATACAGAAATAGGCGGGGGTTGGAACACTGAAGCTTTCTTT,CASSQDTEIGGGWNTEAFF
TRBJ1-1,TRBV6-6,TRBD1,NA,TGTGCCAGCAGTTACGATCCCGACAGGGCTGAAGCTTTCTTT,CASSYDPDRAEAFF
TRBJ2-1,TRBV2,TRBD2,many,TGTGCCAGCAGTGAAAGGACTAGCAGGGGTAACGATGAGCAGTTCTTC,CASSERTSRGNDEQFF
TRBJ1-1,TRBV18,NA,NA,TGTGCCAGCTCACCACCCGCAGGAGGGCCGACTGAAGCTTTCTTT,CASSPPAGGPTEAFF
TRBJ1-1,TRBV2,NA,NA,TGTGCCAGCAGTCTCGGGGCTATGAACACTGAAGCTTTCTTT,CASSLGAMNTEAFF
TRBJ2-1,TRBV11-2,NA,NA,TGTGCCAGCAGCTCCCTACTGGGTGAGCAGTTCTTC,CASSSLLGEQFF